This TCR beta chain was retrieved from a study of blood T cell repertoires in COVID-19. V trimming: 2 bases; J trimming: 3 bases; junction bases outside the gene matches: 7. Germline loops: CDR1 LGHDT, CDR2 YNNKEL (reference sequence). The CDR3 sequence is 17 residues long. Clones were sequenced by immunoSEQ multiplex PCR, and TCRdb holds only the in-frame ones, with some missing. Of about 59,000 clones listed, over 75% were seen once; the top ten hold around 3.8%. The sample taken for sequencing was peripheral blood. This clonotype was sampled from a woman over 75 with acute or convalescent COVID-19. The J gene is TRBJ2-3, the V gene TRBV3-1 (or the pseudogene TRBV3-2); 11 bases map to TRBD2. CDR3 sequence reads: CASSQPRLAGSTDTQYF. The CDR3, as DNA: TGTGCCAGCAGCCAACCCAGACTAGCGGGGAGTACAGATACGCAGTATTTT.